Listed below are T cell receptor beta chains from one sample, sequenced in a study of T cells in Graves' hyperthyroidism and ophthalmopathy. TCRdb ran MiXCR on the multiplex PCR reads and lists one entry per CDR3 protein. The data contain hundreds of thousands of distinct CDR3 sequences, more than 15% of them singletons. Material for sequencing was blood. These receptors originate from a woman in her 40s with Graves' ophthalmopathy. Each CDR3 is given with its conserved first and last residue. D genes are given only for firm matches. Rows may omit the clone size; those that give it use once, few, many or a size class.

CASSPRAGEWSNEQFF	TGTGCCAGCAGCCCCCGGGCTGGGGAGTGGAGCAATGAGCAGTTCTTC	NA	TRBV9	TRBJ2-1	NA
CASSYPGGGSSGYTF	TGTGCCAGCAGTTACCCAGGGGGCGGTTCGAGCGGCTACACCTTC	TRBD1	TRBV6-6	TRBJ1-2	few
CASSPLDRMNTEAFF	TGTGCCAGCTCACCTTTAGACAGGATGAACACTGAAGCTTTCTTT	NA	TRBV18	TRBJ1-1	many
CAWSASGSTEAFF	TGTGCCTGGAGTGCGTCCGGATCCACTGAAGCTTTCTTT	NA	TRBV30	TRBJ1-1	few
CASSDRTGGANVLTF	TGTGCCAGCTCTGATAGGACAGGTGGGGCCAACGTCCTGACTTTC	TRBD1	TRBV18	TRBJ2-6	NA
CASSIIYEQYF	TGTGCCAGTAGTATTATCTACGAGCAGTACTTC	NA	TRBV19	TRBJ2-7	few
CASAGTGVPPQHF	TGTGCCAGCGCCGGGACAGGGGTCCCTCCCCAGCATTTT	TRBD1	TRBV2	TRBJ1-5	many
CATADQSKNIQYF	TGTGCCACCGCCGATCAGTCTAAAAACATTCAGTACTTC	NA	TRBV7-9	TRBJ2-4	NA
CASSHGQGTNEKLFF	TGCGCCAGCAGCCACGGACAGGGAACTAATGAAAAACTGTTTTTT	TRBD1	TRBV5-1	TRBJ1-4	NA
CASSLILPGVGGEQYF	TGTGCCAGCAGCTTGATTCTTCCGGGGGTTGGGGGGGAGCAGTACTTC	NA	TRBV11-2	TRBJ2-7	many
CSASGELGHNQETQYF	TGCAGTGCTAGCGGTGAACTTGGACATAACCAAGAGACCCAGTACTTC	NA	TRBV20-1	TRBJ2-5	NA
CATSRDGAYEQYF	TGCGCCACCTCACGGGACGGGGCCTACGAGCAGTACTTC	NA	TRBV5-1	TRBJ2-7	many
CASSLGVSGELFF	TGCGCCAGCAGCTTGGGGGTCTCCGGGGAGCTGTTTTTT	NA	TRBV5-1	TRBJ2-2	many
CASSLRAGGETQYF	TGTGCCAGCAGTTTACGGGCGGGAGGGGAGACCCAGTACTTC	TRBD2	TRBV27	TRBJ2-5	NA
CASSLAGTTDTQYF	TGTGCCAGCAGCCTAGCGGGGACCACAGATACGCAGTATTTT	TRBD2	TRBV2	TRBJ2-3	many
CASSRSRGEETQYF	TGTGCCAGCAGCCGAAGTCGGGGCGAAGAGACCCAGTACTTC	NA	TRBV7-2	TRBJ2-5	many
CASSLYSSGNTGELFF	TGCGCCAGCAGCTTGTATTCTAGCGGGAACACCGGGGAGCTGTTTTTT	TRBD2	TRBV5-1	TRBJ2-2	NA
CASSGSGTRSYNEQFF	TGTGCCAGCAGTGGTTCGGGGACTAGGTCCTACAATGAGCAGTTCTTC	TRBD2	TRBV2	TRBJ2-1	many
CASSLTVAEGDQPQHF	TGTGCCAGCAGCTTGACCGTCGCCGAAGGGGATCAGCCCCAGCATTTT	NA	TRBV5-5	TRBJ1-5	many
CASSRQGPETDTQYF	TGTGCCAGCAGTCGACAGGGCCCCGAGACAGATACGCAGTATTTT	TRBD1	TRBV7-9	TRBJ2-3	few
CSTSGGLLDEQFF	TGCAGTACATCGGGGGGCCTTCTAGATGAGCAGTTCTTC	NA	TRBV20-1	TRBJ2-1	many
CAWMGGVFYNEQFF	TGTGCCTGGATGGGGGGGGTTTTCTACAATGAGCAGTTCTTC	TRBD2	TRBV30	TRBJ2-1	many
CASSLDRRQGSQAFF	TGTGCCAGCAGCTTAGATAGAAGACAGGGTTCCCAAGCTTTCTTT	TRBD1	TRBV11-2	TRBJ1-1	many
CASSPGTGPAYEQYF	TGTGCCAGCTCACCCGGGACAGGGCCTGCCTACGAGCAGTACTTC	TRBD1	TRBV18	TRBJ2-7	many
CASSANPTTGELFF	TGTGCCAGCAGTGCCAATCCTACCACCGGGGAGCTGTTTTTT	NA	TRBV6-4	TRBJ2-2	NA
CSVEVRAGANVLTF	TGCAGCGTTGAAGTAAGGGCTGGGGCCAACGTCCTGACTTTC	NA	TRBV29-1	TRBJ2-6	NA
CASITPNTGELFF	TGTGCCAGCATTACTCCTAACACCGGGGAGCTGTTTTTT	NA	TRBV11-2	TRBJ2-2	many
CASRTGDNYGYTF	TGTGCCAGCAGAACAGGGGATAACTATGGCTACACCTTC	TRBD1	TRBV27	TRBJ1-2	few
CASKTPMNTEAFF	TGTGCCAGTAAAACCCCCATGAACACTGAAGCTTTCTTT	NA	TRBV18	TRBJ1-1	few
CASSPGQGSTEAFF	TGTGCCAGCTCACCGGGACAGGGGAGCACTGAAGCTTTCTTT	TRBD1	TRBV18	TRBJ1-1	many
CASSKDRATGELFF	TGTGCCAGCAGTAAGGACAGGGCCACCGGGGAGCTGTTTTTT	TRBD1	TRBV2	TRBJ2-2	many
CASSEGLDQPQHF	TGCGCCAGCAGCGAGGGGTTGGATCAGCCCCAGCATTTT	NA	TRBV5-1	TRBJ1-5	NA
CASSRTTTSSYGYTF	TGTGCCAGCAGCCGAACTACGACATCCTCGTATGGCTACACCTTC	NA	TRBV3-1	TRBJ1-2	once
CASSPSLAQETQYF	TGTGCCAGCAGCCCCTCCCTAGCCCAAGAGACCCAGTACTTC	NA	TRBV3-1	TRBJ2-5	many
CASSYGTSGTGTQYF	TGTGCCAGCAGTTACGGGACTAGCGGCACAGGTACGCAGTATTTT	TRBD2	TRBV6-5	TRBJ2-3	few
CACMDRTVSGEQFF	TGTGCCTGCATGGATAGGACAGTCTCAGGTGAGCAGTTCTTC	NA	TRBV28	TRBJ2-1	NA
CASSMMETVYNTEAFF	TGTGCCAGTAGTATGATGGAGACAGTTTACAATACTGAAGCTTTCTTT	NA	TRBV19	TRBJ1-1	many
CASSLGTSGIHYF	TGTGCCAGCAGCTTGGGCACTAGCGGGATCCATTACTTC	TRBD2	TRBV7-9	TRBJ2-5	NA